A selection of T cell receptor beta chains follows, all from one sample in a study of shared clonotypes between healthy human individuals. Data came from immunoSEQ multiplex PCR; TCRdb stores just in-frame clones and leaves some out. The sample has approximately 2.5 million clones, over 85% seen once. Material: naive CD4+ T cells from PBMCs. The receptors come from a young man in good health. Some clones in this sample may be carry-over from other donors' samples. Each CDR3 is given with its conserved first and last residue. D genes are given only for firm matches. Rows give clone size only sometimes, using once, few, many, or a class for an expanded clone.

DNA	CDR3	J	D	size	V
TGTGCCAGCAGCTTAACGGGGGTTGAAGCTTTCTTT	CASSLTGVEAFF	TRBJ1-1	.	once	TRBV7-8
TGTGCCAGCAGCACATCGGCTGTCTATACGCAGTATTTT	CASSTSAVYTQYF	TRBJ2-3	.	.	TRBV7-3
TGTGCCAGCAGTCCGGAGGGGTTTAACTACTACGAGCAGTACTTC	CASSPEGFNYYEQYF	TRBJ2-7	.	.	TRBV5-5
TGTGCCAGCAGCCCCAAGGGGTTGAACACTGAAGCTTTCTTT	CASSPKGLNTEAFF	TRBJ1-1	.	.	TRBV5-8
TGCAGCGTTGGTCCAACTGGGGCCAACGTCCTGACTTTC	CSVGPTGANVLTF	TRBJ2-6	.	.	TRBV29-1
TGTGCCAGCAGCTCAGGGGCAGTGGGCTATGGCTACACCTTC	CASSSGAVGYGYTF	TRBJ1-2	.	few	TRBV2
TGTGCCAGCAGCTTAGAGGCGTCCTACGAGCAGTACTTC	CASSLEASYEQYF	TRBJ2-7	.	once	TRBV11-3
TGTGCCAGCAGGCGGGAGGCTACAAGCACAGATACGCAGTATTTT	CASRREATSTDTQYF	TRBJ2-3	TRBD2	.	TRBV7-2
TGTGCCAGCAGCTCGGACTATGGCTACACCTTC	CASSSDYGYTF	TRBJ1-2	.	.	TRBV5-6
TGTGCCACAGGGATACAGGGTTACACTGAAGCTTTCTTT	CATGIQGYTEAFF	TRBJ1-1	.	once	TRBV2
TGTGCCAGCAGTTACGACGTTCTATATGGCTACACCTTC	CASSYDVLYGYTF	TRBJ1-2	.	.	TRBV6-6
TGTGCCAGAAGCTCGACTAGCTCCACCTACAATGAGCAGTTCTTC	CARSSTSSTYNEQFF	TRBJ2-1	TRBD2	.	TRBV5-3
TGTGCCAGCAGGGGAGGGGAAGGGATAAGAGGCTACACCTTC	CASRGGEGIRGYTF	TRBJ1-2	.	.	TRBV28
TGTGCCAGCCAATACAGCCGGGACTCCCTCTTCAATGAGCAGTTCTTC	CASQYSRDSLFNEQFF	TRBJ2-1	.	.	TRBV9
TGTGCCAGCAGCTTAGGTCAGGTCTCGGCGACGACAGATACGCAGTATTTT	CASSLGQVSATTDTQYF	TRBJ2-3	.	.	TRBV5-8
TGTGCCAGCGGTCGGACTAGCAATGAGCAGTTCTTC	CASGRTSNEQFF	TRBJ2-1	TRBD2	.	TRBV6-6
TGTGCCAGCAGCCAAGGAACTCAGTACCAAGAGACCCAGTACTTC	CASSQGTQYQETQYF	TRBJ2-5	.	.	TRBV4-2
TGTGCCAGCAGCTTAGAACGGGGATTTAGCAATCAGCCCCAGCATTTT	CASSLERGFSNQPQHF	TRBJ1-5	.	.	TRBV7-8
TGTGCCAGCAGCTCATCGGGCCTCTATGGCTACACCTTC	CASSSSGLYGYTF	TRBJ1-2	.	.	TRBV7-9
TGTGCCAGCAGGGCGGTTAAGGATACTGAAGCTTTCTTT	CASRAVKDTEAFF	TRBJ1-1	.	few	TRBV14
TGTGCCAGCAGTTTAGGGTCCAGGGCAGGGCAAACCCTATCTTCCTATGGCTACACCTTC	CASSLGSRAGQTLSSYGYTF	TRBJ1-2	.	few	TRBV28
TGTGCCAGCAGCGTAGCTGCAGCGGGAGGGCCTGCAGATACGCAGTATTTT	CASSVAAAGGPADTQYF	TRBJ2-3	TRBD2	.	TRBV9
TGTGCCAGCAGCGCCCCCTCTGCGGGCGGGGAGCTGTTTTTT	CASSAPSAGGELFF	TRBJ2-2	.	.	TRBV9
TGTGCCTCGAACAGGGGGGCCTATGGCTACACCTTC	CASNRGAYGYTF	TRBJ1-2	TRBD1	.	TRBV28
TGCGCCAGCAGCCAGAAGGGGTATGGCAGCGGTGTCTATGGCTACACCTTC	CASSQKGYGSGVYGYTF	TRBJ1-2	.	.	TRBV4-3
TGTGCCAGCAGCCCTACCCCACGGCGGGAGGTCGCTTACGAGCAGTACTTC	CASSPTPRREVAYEQYF	TRBJ2-7	TRBD2	.	TRBV5-4
TGTGCCAGCAGTGAAACGGTTAGGTCGGATACGCAGTATTTT	CASSETVRSDTQYF	TRBJ2-3	.	.	TRBV6-1
TGTGCCAGCAGCTTAGGGTTGTCTGGGGCCAACGTCCTGACTTTC	CASSLGLSGANVLTF	TRBJ2-6	.	.	TRBV13
TGTGCCAGCAATATTGAAGGGTCCCCCCGCGAGCAGTTCTTC	CASNIEGSPREQFF	TRBJ2-1	.	.	TRBV27
TGTGCCAGTAGTATAGACCGTATTGGCTACACCTTC	CASSIDRIGYTF	TRBJ1-2	.	once	TRBV19
TGTGCCATCAGTGAGTCAACCCGACAGGGGGCAAACGGGCCCCAGCATTTT	CAISESTRQGANGPQHF	TRBJ1-5	TRBD1	.	TRBV10-3
TGTGCCAGCACCCGGAACACTGAAGCTTTCTTT	CASTRNTEAFF	TRBJ1-1	.	few	TRBV28
TGTGCCAGCAGCCAAGGGGGCAGAAAACAAGAGACCCAGTACTTC	CASSQGGRKQETQYF	TRBJ2-5	.	once	TRBV14
TGTGCCAGCAGCCTCCGGACTAGCGGAACGAACACCGGGGAGCTGTTTTTT	CASSLRTSGTNTGELFF	TRBJ2-2	TRBD2	.	TRBV5-6
TGTGCCAGCAGCGGGACTAGCGGGATGGTGGCTTACGAGCAGTACTTC	CASSGTSGMVAYEQYF	TRBJ2-7	TRBD2	.	TRBV7-9
TGTGCCAGTAGTATCCCGGGACGGGCCTACGAGCAGTACTTC	CASSIPGRAYEQYF	TRBJ2-7	.	.	TRBV19
TGCAGCGGACAGGATGGCAATCAGCCCCAGCATTTT	CSGQDGNQPQHF	TRBJ1-5	.	.	TRBV29-1
TGTGCCAGCAGCTTCAGTGTGGGGACCCGGGAGACCCAGTACTTC	CASSFSVGTRETQYF	TRBJ2-5	.	.	TRBV11-2
TGTGCCAGCTTCGCGCCGGGACAGGGTGTCGAGGAGCAGTTCTTC	CASFAPGQGVEEQFF	TRBJ2-1	TRBD1	.	TRBV27